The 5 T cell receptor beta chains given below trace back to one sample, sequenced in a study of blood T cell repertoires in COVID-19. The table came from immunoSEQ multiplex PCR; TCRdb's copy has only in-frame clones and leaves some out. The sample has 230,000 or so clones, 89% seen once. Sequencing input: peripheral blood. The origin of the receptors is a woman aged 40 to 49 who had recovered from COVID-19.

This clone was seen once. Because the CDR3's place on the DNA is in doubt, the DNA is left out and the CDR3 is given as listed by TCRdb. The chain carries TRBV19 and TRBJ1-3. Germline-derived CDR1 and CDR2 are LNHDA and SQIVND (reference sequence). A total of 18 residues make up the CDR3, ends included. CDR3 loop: CASSILARDSKSGNTIYF.

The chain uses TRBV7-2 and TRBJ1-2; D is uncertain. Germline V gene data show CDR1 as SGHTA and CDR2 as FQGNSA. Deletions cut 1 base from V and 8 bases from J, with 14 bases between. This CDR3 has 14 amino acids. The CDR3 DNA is TGTGCCAGCAGCTTAGGGTTATCGGGGAGGGGCTACACCTTC. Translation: CASSLGLSGRGYTF.

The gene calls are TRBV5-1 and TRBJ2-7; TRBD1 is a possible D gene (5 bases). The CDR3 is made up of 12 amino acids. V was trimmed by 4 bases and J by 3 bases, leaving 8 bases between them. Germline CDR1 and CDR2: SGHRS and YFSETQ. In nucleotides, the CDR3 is TGCGCCAGCAGCCCCGACAGCTACGAGCAGTACTTC. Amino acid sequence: CASSPDSYEQYF. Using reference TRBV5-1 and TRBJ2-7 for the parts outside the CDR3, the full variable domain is KAGVTQTPRYLIKTRGQQVTLSCSPISGHRSVSWYQQTPGQGLQFLFEYFSETQRNKGNFPGRFSGRQFSNSRSEMNVSTLELGDSALYLCASSPDSYEQYFGPGTRLTVT.

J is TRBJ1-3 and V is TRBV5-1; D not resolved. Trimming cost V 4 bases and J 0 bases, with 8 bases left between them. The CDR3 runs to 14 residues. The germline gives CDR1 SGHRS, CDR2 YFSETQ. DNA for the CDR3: TGCGCCAGCAGCCCCACCAGCTCTGGAAACACCATATATTTT. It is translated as CASSPTSSGNTIYF.

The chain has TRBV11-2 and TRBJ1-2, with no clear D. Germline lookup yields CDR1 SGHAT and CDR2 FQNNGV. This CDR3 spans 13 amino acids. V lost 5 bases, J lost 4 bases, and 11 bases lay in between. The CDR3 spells CASSKRAFYGYTF. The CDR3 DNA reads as TGTGCCAGCAGCAAGCGGGCCTTCTATGGCTACACCTTC.